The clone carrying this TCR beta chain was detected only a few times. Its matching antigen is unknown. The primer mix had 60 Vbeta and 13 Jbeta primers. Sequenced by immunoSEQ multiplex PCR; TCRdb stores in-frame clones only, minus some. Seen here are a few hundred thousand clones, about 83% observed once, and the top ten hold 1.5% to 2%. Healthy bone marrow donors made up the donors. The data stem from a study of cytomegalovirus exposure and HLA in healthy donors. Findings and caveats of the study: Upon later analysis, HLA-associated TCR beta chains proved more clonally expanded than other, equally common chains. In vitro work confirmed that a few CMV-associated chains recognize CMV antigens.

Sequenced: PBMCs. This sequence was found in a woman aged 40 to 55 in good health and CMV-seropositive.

The CDR3 sequence: CASSLRDRSEKLFF. CDR3 DNA sequence: TGTGCCAGCAGTCTCCGGGACAGAAGTGAAAAACTGTTTTTT. The genes are TRBV25-1 and TRBJ1-4, with 7 positions matching TRBD1. The CDR3 length is 14 residues. Germline V lookup: CDR1 MGHDK, CDR2 SYGVNS. J gave up 7 bases and V 5 bases, and 7 bases lay outside the gene matches.